This T cell receptor beta chain comes out of a study of Tregs in tolerant kidney transplant recipients. Here immunoSEQ multiplex PCR was the method, and the copy in TCRdb shows in-frame clones only, minus some. Seen here are about 17,000 clones, roughly four fifths observed once, and the top ten hold more than 2%. Germline lookup yields CDR1 LNHDA and CDR2 SQIVND (reference sequence). The V and J ends lost 4 bases and 5 bases, in that order; junction bases with no gene match: 14. The CDR3 length is 17 residues. The clonotype was recovered from a human donor in good health. The chain is built from TRBV19 and TRBJ2-5; 9 bases fit TRBD2. Sequences were obtained from Tregs from blood. The CDR3 sequence: CASSKGPGLAGGETQYF. In DNA, the CDR3 is TGTGCCAGTAGTAAGGGCCCGGGACTAGCTGGGGGGGAGACCCAGTACTTC.